This T cell receptor beta chain derives from a study of T cell changes during pregnancy in multiple sclerosis. The table came from immunoSEQ multiplex PCR; TCRdb's copy has only in-frame clones and leaves some out. The sample yields just under 80,000 clones, approximately 92% seen once. Trimming took 3 bases from V and 4 from J, leaving 18 bases between them. Germline V CDR1 and CDR2: LNHDA, SQIVND (reference sequence). There are 17 residues in the CDR3. V is TRBV19 and J is TRBJ1-4, with D possibly being TRBD1 (5 bases). The source material was peripheral blood, sampled in the first trimester of pregnancy. The source is a female donor with multiple sclerosis, enrolled in a pregnancy study. The CDR3, as DNA: TGTGCCAGTAGTATCCCCCGCCGCGGGGGAATTAATGAAAAACTGTTTTTT. The encoded protein is CASSIPRRGGINEKLFF.